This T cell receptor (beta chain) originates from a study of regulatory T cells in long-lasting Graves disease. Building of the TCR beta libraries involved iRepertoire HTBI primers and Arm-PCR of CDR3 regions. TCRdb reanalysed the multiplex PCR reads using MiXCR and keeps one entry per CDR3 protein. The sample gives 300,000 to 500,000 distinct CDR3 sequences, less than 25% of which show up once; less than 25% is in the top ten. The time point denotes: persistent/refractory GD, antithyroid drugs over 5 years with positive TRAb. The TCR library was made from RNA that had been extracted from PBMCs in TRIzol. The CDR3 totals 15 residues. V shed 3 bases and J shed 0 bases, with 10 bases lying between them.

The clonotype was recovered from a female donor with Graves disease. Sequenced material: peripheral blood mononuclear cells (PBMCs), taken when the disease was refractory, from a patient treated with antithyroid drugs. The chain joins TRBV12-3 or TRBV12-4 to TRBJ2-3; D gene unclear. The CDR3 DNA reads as TGTGCCAGCAGTTTTGCAGGCGGTAGCACAGATACGCAGTATTTT. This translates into CASSFAGGSTDTQYF.